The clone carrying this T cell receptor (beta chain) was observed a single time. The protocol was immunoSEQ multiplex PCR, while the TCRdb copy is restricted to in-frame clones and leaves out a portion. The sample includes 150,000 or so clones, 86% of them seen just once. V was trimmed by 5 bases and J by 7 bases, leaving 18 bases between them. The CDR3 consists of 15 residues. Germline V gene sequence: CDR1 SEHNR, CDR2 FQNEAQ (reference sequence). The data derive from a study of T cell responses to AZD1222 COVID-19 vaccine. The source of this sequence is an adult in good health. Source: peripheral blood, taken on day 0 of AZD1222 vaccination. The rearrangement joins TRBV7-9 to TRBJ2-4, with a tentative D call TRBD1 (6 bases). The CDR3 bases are TGTGCCAGCAGCGTCATGACAGGAATAATGAACATTCAGTACTTC. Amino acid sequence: CASSVMTGIMNIQYF. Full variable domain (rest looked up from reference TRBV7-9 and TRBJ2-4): DTGVSQNPRHKITKRGQNVTFRCDPISEHNRLYWYRQTLGQGPEFLTYFQNEAQLEKSRLLSDRFSAERPKGSFSTLEIQRTEQGDSAMYLCASSVMTGIMNIQYFGAGTRLSVL.